The present T cell receptor (beta chain) was sequenced within a study of cytomegalovirus exposure and HLA in healthy donors. The PCR made use of 60 Vbeta and 13 Jbeta primers. Profiling relied on immunoSEQ multiplex PCR, and the TCRdb table lists in-frame clones only, not all of them. The repertoire holds approximately 150,000 clones, around three quarters seen once, with 1.5% to 2% in the top ten. V shed 8 bases and J 6 bases; nucleotides not matched to a gene: 7. This CDR3 contains 12 residues. Germline CDR1 and CDR2: GTSNPN and SVGIG (reference sequence). A remark on this clone: The antigen remains unidentified.

Findings of the study overall: As a later analysis revealed, the rate of TCR association differed by HLA locus, with DRB1 most and HLA-C fewest. Under in vitro conditions, a few CMV-associated chains were confirmed as specific for CMV antigens. Beyond CMV serostatus, there was no information to go on about immune exposure. Presence/absence analyses rested on an assumption that sequencing depth was roughly uniform across donors.

Sequencing was carried out using PBMCs. This TCR derives from a middle-aged man in good health and CMV-seronegative. The genes are TRBV30 and TRBJ1-2; 9 bases agree with TRBD1. CDR3 region: CARNRGPDGYTF. The CDR3 DNA sequence: TGTGCCCGAAACAGGGGGCCCGATGGCTACACCTTC.